Below, 5 T cell receptor beta chains from the same sample are listed, as sequenced in a study of technical replicates of blood from a handful of donors. Produced via immunoSEQ multiplex PCR; TCRdb's table is partial and in-frame only. The repertoire has about 100,000 clones, approximately 94% of them found once; the top ten carry approximately 0.22%. Source material: T cells isolated from PBMCs. Source of these receptors: a human donor in good health.

The gene calls are TRBV5-6 and TRBJ1-1, with D perhaps TRBD1 (6 bases). V dropped 7 bases and J dropped 1 base, with 20 bases sitting between them. The V gene's germline CDR1 is SGHDT and CDR2 YYEEEE. The CDR3 spans 16 residues. The CDR3 DNA is TGTGCCAGCCTGGGGGGGCTAGGCTTGGGGAACACTGAAGCTTTCTTT. This encodes CASLGGLGLGNTEAFF.

CDR3 protein: CASRWTGTNSPLHF. The DNA of the CDR3 is TGTGCCAGCAGATGGACAGGGACAAATTCACCCCTCCACTTT. This chain uses TRBV6-5 with TRBJ1-6; 8 bases match TRBD1. The V and J ends lost 6 bases and 7 bases, in that order; junction bases with no gene match: 5. Germline CDR1 and CDR2: MNHEY and SVGAGI. The CDR3 is 14 residues long.

This chain connects TRBV6-1 to TRBJ1-2; no reliable D call. V gave up 6 bases and J gave up 8 bases, with 10 bases separating them. This CDR3 contains 11 residues. Germline CDR1 reads MNHNS; CDR2 reads SASEGT. The DNA of the CDR3 is TGTGCCAGCAGCGAACCCGCGGGCTACACCTTC. Translation gives CASSEPAGYTF.

The V gene is TRBV29-1, the J gene TRBJ2-2; 11 nucleotides match TRBD1. With 7 bases clipped from V and 4 bases from J, the junction kept 5 bases outside the gene matches. This CDR3 spans 14 amino acids. Germline assignment: CDR1 SQVTM and CDR2 ANQGSEA. The CDR3 loop reads CSGGQGAGTGELFF. In DNA, the CDR3 is TGCAGCGGTGGACAGGGGGCTGGCACCGGGGAGCTGTTTTTT.

This chain links TRBV19 with TRBJ1-5; D not certain. This CDR3 contains 14 residues. Trimming pared 3 bases from V and 6 bases from J, leaving 12 bases between. The germline V gene has CDR1 LNHDA and CDR2 SQIVND (reference sequence). CDR3 coding DNA: TGTGCCAGTAGTATGGGCTCTCTGAGTCAGCCCCAGCATTTT. Translation: CASSMGSLSQPQHF.